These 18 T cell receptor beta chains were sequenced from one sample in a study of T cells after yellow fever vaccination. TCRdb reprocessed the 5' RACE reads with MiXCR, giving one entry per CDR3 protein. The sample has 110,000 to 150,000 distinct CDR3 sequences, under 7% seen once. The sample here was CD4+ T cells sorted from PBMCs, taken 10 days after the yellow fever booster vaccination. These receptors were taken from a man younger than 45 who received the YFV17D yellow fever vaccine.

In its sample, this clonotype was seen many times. CDR3 DNA sequence: TGTGCCAGCAGCCAAGAGGGAGGACGCTTGTACTTC. Encoded protein: CASSQEGGRLYF. This chain uses TRBV3-1 with TRBJ2-4; tentative D call: TRBD2 (6 bases). This CDR3 has 12 amino acids. CDR1 and CDR2 (germline): LGHDT, YNNKEL (reference sequence). V shed 0 bases and J shed 15 bases, with 12 bases lying between them.

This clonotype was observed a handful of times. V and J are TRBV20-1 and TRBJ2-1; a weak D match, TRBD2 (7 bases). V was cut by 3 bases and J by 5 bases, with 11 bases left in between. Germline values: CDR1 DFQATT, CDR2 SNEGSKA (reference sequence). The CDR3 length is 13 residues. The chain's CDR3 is CSASGGANNEQFF. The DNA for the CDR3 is TGCAGTGCTAGTGGGGGGGCAAACAATGAGCAGTTCTTC.

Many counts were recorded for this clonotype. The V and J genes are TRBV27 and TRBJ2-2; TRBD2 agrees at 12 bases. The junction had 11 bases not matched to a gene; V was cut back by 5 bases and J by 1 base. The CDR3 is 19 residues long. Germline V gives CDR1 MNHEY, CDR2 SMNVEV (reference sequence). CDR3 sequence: CASSPRSKTSGGNTGELFF. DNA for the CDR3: TGTGCCAGCAGTCCCCGCTCTAAGACTAGCGGGGGGAACACCGGGGAGCTGTTTTTT.

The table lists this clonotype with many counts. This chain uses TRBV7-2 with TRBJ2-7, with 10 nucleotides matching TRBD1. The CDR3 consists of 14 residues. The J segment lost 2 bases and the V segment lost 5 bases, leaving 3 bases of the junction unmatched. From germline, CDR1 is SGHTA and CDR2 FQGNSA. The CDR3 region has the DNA TGTGCCAGCAGCCAGGGACAGGGGACCTACGAGCAGTACTTC. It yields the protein CASSQGQGTYEQYF.

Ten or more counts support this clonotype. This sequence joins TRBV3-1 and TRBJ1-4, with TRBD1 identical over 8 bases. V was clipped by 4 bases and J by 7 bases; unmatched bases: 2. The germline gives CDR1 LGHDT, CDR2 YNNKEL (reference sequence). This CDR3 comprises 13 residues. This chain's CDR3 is CASSRQGSEKLFF. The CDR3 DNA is TGTGCCAGCAGCCGACAGGGGAGTGAAAAACTGTTTTTT.

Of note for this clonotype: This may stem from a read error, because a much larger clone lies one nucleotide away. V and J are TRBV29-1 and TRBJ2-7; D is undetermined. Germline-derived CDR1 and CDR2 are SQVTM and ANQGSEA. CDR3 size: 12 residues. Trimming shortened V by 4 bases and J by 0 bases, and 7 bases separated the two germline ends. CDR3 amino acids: CSVGTSSYEQYF. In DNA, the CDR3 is TGCAGCGTTGGCACGAGCTCCTACGAGCAGTACTTC.

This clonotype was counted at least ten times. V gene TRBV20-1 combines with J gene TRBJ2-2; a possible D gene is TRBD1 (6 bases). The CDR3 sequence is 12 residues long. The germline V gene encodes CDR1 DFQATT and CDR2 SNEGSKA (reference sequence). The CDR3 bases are TGCAGCTGCACAGGGATCACCGGGGAGCTGTTTTTT. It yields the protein CSCTGITGELFF.

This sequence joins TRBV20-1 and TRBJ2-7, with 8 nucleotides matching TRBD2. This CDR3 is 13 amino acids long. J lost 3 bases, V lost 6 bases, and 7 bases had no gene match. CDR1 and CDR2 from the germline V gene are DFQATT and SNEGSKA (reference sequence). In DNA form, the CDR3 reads TGCAGTGCCTTGGCTAGCGGGCGCTACGAGCAGTACTTC. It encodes CSALASGRYEQYF.

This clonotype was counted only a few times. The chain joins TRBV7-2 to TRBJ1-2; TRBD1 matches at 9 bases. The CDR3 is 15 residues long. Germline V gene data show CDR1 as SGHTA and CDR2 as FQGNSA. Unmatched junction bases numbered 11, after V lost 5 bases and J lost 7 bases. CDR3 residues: CASSRTGEAIFGYTF. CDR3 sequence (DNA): TGTGCCAGCAGCAGGACAGGGGAAGCGATATTTGGCTACACCTTC.

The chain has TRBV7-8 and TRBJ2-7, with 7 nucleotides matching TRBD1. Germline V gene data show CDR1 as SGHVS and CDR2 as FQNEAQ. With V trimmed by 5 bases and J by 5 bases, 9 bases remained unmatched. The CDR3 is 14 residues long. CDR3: CASSPDRVVHEQYF. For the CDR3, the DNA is TGTGCCAGCAGCCCAGACAGGGTTGTCCACGAGCAGTACTTC.

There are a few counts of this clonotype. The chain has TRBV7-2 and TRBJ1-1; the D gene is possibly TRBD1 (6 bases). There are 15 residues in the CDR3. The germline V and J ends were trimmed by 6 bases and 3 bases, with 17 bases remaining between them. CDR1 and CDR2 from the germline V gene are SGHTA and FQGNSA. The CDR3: CASSFRGGADTEAFF. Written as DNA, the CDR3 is TGTGCCAGCAGTTTTCGCGGGGGGGCTGACACTGAAGCTTTCTTT.

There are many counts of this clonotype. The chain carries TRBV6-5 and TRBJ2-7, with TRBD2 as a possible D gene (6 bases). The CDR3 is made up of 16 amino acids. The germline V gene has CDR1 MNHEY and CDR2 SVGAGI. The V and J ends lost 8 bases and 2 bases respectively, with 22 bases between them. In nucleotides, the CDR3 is TGTGCCAGCGGCCGTGGGGGGTCAAACCCAGCCTACGAGCAGTACTTC. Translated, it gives CASGRGGSNPAYEQYF.

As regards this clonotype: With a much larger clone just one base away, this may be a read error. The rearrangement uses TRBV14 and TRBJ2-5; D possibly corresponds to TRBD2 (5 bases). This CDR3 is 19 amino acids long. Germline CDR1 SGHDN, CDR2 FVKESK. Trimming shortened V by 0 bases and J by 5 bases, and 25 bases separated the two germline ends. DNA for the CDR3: TGTGCCAGCAGCCAAGATCGAACAAAAACGGGATCAGTTTGTGAGACCCAGTACTTC. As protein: CASSQDRTKTGSVCETQYF.

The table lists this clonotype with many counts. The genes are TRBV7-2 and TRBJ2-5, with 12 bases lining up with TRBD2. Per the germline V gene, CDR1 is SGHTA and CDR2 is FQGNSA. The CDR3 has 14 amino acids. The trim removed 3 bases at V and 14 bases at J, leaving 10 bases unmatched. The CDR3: CASSFDPGLAGHYF. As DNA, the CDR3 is TGTGCCAGCAGCTTCGATCCGGGACTAGCGGGTCATTACTTC.

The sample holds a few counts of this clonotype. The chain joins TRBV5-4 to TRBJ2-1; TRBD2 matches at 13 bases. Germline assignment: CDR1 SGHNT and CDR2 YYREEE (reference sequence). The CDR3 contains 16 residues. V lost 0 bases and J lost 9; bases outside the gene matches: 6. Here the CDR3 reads CASSLGLAGGMGEQFF. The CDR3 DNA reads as TGTGCCAGCAGCTTGGGACTAGCGGGAGGAATGGGTGAGCAGTTCTTC.

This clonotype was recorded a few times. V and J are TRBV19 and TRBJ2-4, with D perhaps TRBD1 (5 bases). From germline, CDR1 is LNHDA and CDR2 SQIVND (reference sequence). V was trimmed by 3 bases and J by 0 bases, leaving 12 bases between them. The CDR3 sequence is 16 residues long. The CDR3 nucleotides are TGTGCCAGTAGTATGAGATCCAGGGTAGCCAAAAACATTCAGTACTTC. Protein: CASSMRSRVAKNIQYF.

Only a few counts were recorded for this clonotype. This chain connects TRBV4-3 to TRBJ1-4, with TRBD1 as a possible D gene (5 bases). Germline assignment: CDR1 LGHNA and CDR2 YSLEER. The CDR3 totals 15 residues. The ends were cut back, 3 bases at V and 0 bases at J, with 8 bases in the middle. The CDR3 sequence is CASSQGRATNEKLFF. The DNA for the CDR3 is TGCGCCAGCAGCCAGGGGCGGGCAACTAATGAAAAACTGTTTTTT.

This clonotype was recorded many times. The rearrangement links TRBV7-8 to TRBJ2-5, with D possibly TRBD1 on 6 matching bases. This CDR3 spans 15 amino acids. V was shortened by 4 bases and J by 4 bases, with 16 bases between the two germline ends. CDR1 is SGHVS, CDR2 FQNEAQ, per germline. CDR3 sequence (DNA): TGTGCCAGCAGCTCAACAGGGATTACGTTAGAGACCCAGTACTTC. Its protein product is CASSSTGITLETQYF.